This record looks at one T cell receptor (beta chain) sequence and its context. Its specificity is not known. This entry belongs to a study of graft-versus-host responses after intestinal transplantation. Profiled with immunoSEQ multiplex PCR; TCRdb holds only in-frame clones, not every one. Of 35,000 to 45,000 clones in the sample, approximately 95% were seen once. The study's findings and limits: Some patients had graft-donor T cell macrochimerism, and their allografts showed high graft-versus-host to host-versus-graft clonal ratios.

Germline V gene data show CDR1 as DFQATT and CDR2 as SNEGSKA (reference sequence). V was pared by 6 bases and J by 8 bases, with 4 bases of the junction left unmatched. CDR3 length equals 11 residues. V usage is TRBV20-1 and J usage is TRBJ1-2; the match to TRBD1 covers 9 bases. Sequences were derived from PBMCs, sampled roughly 780 days after intestinal transplantation. The sequence was collected from a human patient who received an intestinal transplant, so some T cells may come from the graft donor. The CDR3 loop is CSARTGEGYTF. Here the CDR3 DNA reads TGCAGTGCACGGACAGGGGAAGGCTACACCTTC.